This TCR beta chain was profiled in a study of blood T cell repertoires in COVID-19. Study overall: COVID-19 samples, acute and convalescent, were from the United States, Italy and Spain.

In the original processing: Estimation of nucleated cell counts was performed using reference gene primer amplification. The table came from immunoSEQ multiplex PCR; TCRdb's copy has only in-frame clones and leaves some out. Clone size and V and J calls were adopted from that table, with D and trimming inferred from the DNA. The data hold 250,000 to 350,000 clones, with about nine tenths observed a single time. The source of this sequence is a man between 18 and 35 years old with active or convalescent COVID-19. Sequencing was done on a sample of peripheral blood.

The DNA of the CDR3 is TGTGCCAGCAGCGGCCGGGACAACTCCTACGAGCAGTACTTC. This codes for CASSGRDNSYEQYF. The chain links TRBV9 to TRBJ2-7; a possible D gene is TRBD1 (6 bases). Per the germline V gene, CDR1 is SGDLS and CDR2 is YYNGEE. The CDR3 has 14 residues. Between the trimmed V and J ends, which lost 3 bases and 0 bases, there was a span of 10 bases.